The 22 T cell receptor beta chains listed next were all sequenced from one sample in a study of blood T cell repertoires in COVID-19. The method was immunoSEQ multiplex PCR; TCRdb's version includes in-frame clones alone and lacks a portion of them. The sample yields over 100,000 clones, approximately 87% seen once. Specimen: peripheral blood. These receptors originate from a man aged 45-60 years with acute or convalescent COVID-19.

The V and J genes are TRBV18 and TRBJ2-3; 12 bases line up with TRBD1. Unmatched junction bases numbered 6, after V lost 4 bases and J lost 1 base. The CDR3 spans 17 residues. Germline V CDR1 and CDR2: KGHSH, LQKENI. In nucleotides, the CDR3 is TGTGCCAGCTCACACGGGACAGGGGGCTCGGGCACAGATACGCAGTATTTT. Its protein product is CASSHGTGGSGTDTQYF.

V usage is TRBV4-2 and J usage is TRBJ2-7; 11 positions agree with TRBD1. CDR1 is LGHNA and CDR2 is YNFKEQ in the germline V gene. Trimming took 5 bases from V and 2 from J; bases not matched to a gene: 5. There are 15 residues in the CDR3. This chain's CDR3 is CASSYQDRGPYEQYF. The CDR3 nucleotides are TGTGCCAGCAGCTACCAGGACAGGGGGCCCTACGAGCAGTACTTC.

The V and J genes are TRBV7-2 and TRBJ1-2; D is possibly TRBD1 (6 bases). Germline CDR1 SGHTA, CDR2 FQGNSA. Trimming left V 1 base short and J 7 bases short, with 22 bases between. This CDR3 is built from 17 residues. In DNA form, the CDR3 reads TGTGCCAGCAGCTTAGGACCCAACGTTTTGGGGGCGGGTGGCTACACCTTC. This gives the protein CASSLGPNVLGAGGYTF. Looking up the rest from reference TRBV7-2 and TRBJ1-2 gives the full variable domain: GAGVSQSPSNKVTEKGKDVELRCDPISGHTALYWYRQSLGQGLEFLIYFQGNSAPDKSGLPSDRFSAERTGGSVSTLTIQRTQQEDSAVYLCASSLGPNVLGAGGYTFGSGTRLTVV.

The chain couples TRBV10-3 to TRBJ1-3, with TRBD1 matching 8 bases. This CDR3 comprises 14 residues. Germline V lookup: CDR1 ENHRY, CDR2 SYGVKD. The V gene end was trimmed by 10 bases and the J gene end by 0 bases; junction bases not matched to a gene: 5. CDR3 amino acids: CASTGGNSGNTIYF. CDR3 nucleotide sequence: TGTGCCAGCACAGGGGGTAACTCTGGAAACACCATATATTTT.

The rearrangement links TRBV24-1 to TRBJ2-2, with D possibly TRBD1 on 6 matching bases. Germline-derived CDR1 and CDR2 are KGHDR and SFDVKD. Trimming took 8 bases from V and 2 from J, leaving 11 bases between them. This CDR3 comprises 14 residues. This CDR3 reads CATNQGINTGELFF. The CDR3 DNA follows: TGTGCCACCAACCAGGGGATAAACACCGGGGAGCTGTTTTTT.

This sequence joins TRBV7-2 and TRBJ1-5; D is unresolved. Per germline, CDR1 SGHTA and CDR2 FQGNSA. CDR3 length equals 13 residues. Trimming cost V 4 bases and J 7 bases, with 11 bases left between them. The CDR3 spells CASSYGPGQPQHF. As DNA, the CDR3 is TGTGCCAGCAGCTATGGGCCTGGGCAGCCCCAGCATTTT. The whole variable domain, filled in from reference TRBV7-2 and TRBJ1-5, reads GAGVSQSPSNKVTEKGKDVELRCDPISGHTALYWYRQSLGQGLEFLIYFQGNSAPDKSGLPSDRFSAERTGGSVSTLTIQRTQQEDSAVYLCASSYGPGQPQHFGDGTRLSIL.

The chain links TRBV4-1 to TRBJ1-4; possible D gene TRBD1, 6 bases. Trimming took 2 bases from V and 8 from J, leaving 9 bases between them. From germline, CDR1 is MGHRA and CDR2 YSYEKL. The CDR3 has 13 amino acids. As DNA, the CDR3 is TGCGCCAGCAGCCAAATCACAGGGGAAAAACTGTTTTTT. Translating gives CASSQITGEKLFF.

The V call is TRBV7-9, the J call TRBJ2-5; 9 nucleotides line up with TRBD1. The germline CDR1 and CDR2 sequences are SEHNR and FQNEAQ (reference sequence). The CDR3 runs to 15 residues. The V gene end was trimmed by 0 bases and the J gene end by 5 bases; junction bases not matched to a gene: 4. CDR3 in amino acids: CASSLAGQGAETQYF. Here the CDR3 DNA reads TGTGCCAGCAGCTTAGCGGGACAGGGTGCGGAGACCCAGTACTTC.

V is TRBV4-2 and J is TRBJ2-5; D is possibly TRBD2 (5 bases). The length of the CDR3 is 14 residues. V was pared by 4 bases and J by 1 base, with 10 bases between. CDR1 is LGHNA, CDR2 YNFKEQ, per germline. The CDR3: CASSRELVQETQYF. Here the CDR3 DNA reads TGTGCCAGCAGCCGAGAACTAGTCCAAGAGACCCAGTACTTC.

In this sample, this clone is medium-sized. The gene calls are TRBV7-9 and TRBJ2-1; weak D call: TRBD1 (6 bases). Germline V gives CDR1 SEHNR, CDR2 FQNEAQ (reference sequence). This CDR3 comprises 15 residues. V was cut by 4 bases and J by 7 bases, with 17 bases left in between. CDR3 region: CASSWGQGEENEQFF. CDR3 in DNA: TGTGCCAGCAGCTGGGGGCAGGGAGAGGAGAATGAGCAGTTCTTC. Full variable domain (rest looked up from reference TRBV7-9 and TRBJ2-1): DTGVSQNPRHKITKRGQNVTFRCDPISEHNRLYWYRQTLGQGPEFLTYFQNEAQLEKSRLLSDRFSAERPKGSFSTLEIQRTEQGDSAMYLCASSWGQGEENEQFFGPGTRLTVL.

In this sample, this clone turned up a few times. The V and J genes are TRBV5-4 and TRBJ1-1; maybe TRBD1 (5 bases). In germline, CDR1 is SGHNT, CDR2 YYREEE (reference sequence). Trimming removed 3 bases from V and 5 bases from J, with 14 bases in between. The CDR3 totals 14 residues. The CDR3 protein is CASSSAGVLTEAFF. The CDR3 nucleotides are TGTGCCAGCAGCTCGGCGGGGGTTTTAACTGAAGCTTTCTTT.

The chain's CDR3 is CASSLRDYPYEQYF. DNA for the CDR3: TGTGCCAGCAGCCTCCGGGACTACCCCTACGAGCAGTACTTC. The chain joins TRBV5-4 to TRBJ2-7; 7 bases line up with TRBD2. CDR3 length equals 14 residues. Per the germline V gene, CDR1 is SGHNT and CDR2 is YYREEE (reference sequence). V dropped 4 bases and J dropped 2; count of bases not matched to a gene: 6.

This clone was counted only a few times. The chain links TRBV6-1 to TRBJ1-2, with a tentative D call TRBD1 (5 bases). The CDR3 extends over 15 amino acids. Germline CDR1 is MNHNS and CDR2 is SASEGT. V lost 2 bases and J 8 bases, leaving 18 bases between the germline ends. For the CDR3, the DNA is TGTGCCAGCAGTGAAAGGACGGGGACGGGGGGAGGCTACACCTTC. Translating gives CASSERTGTGGGYTF.

V gene TRBV29-1 combines with J gene TRBJ2-2; D remains unclear. The V end was cut by 7 bases, the J end by 6 bases, with 9 bases between. CDR1 is SQVTM and CDR2 is ANQGSEA in the germline V gene. There are 11 residues in the CDR3. CDR3 residues: CSAVLAGELFF. In DNA, the CDR3 is TGCAGCGCTGTACTGGCCGGGGAGCTGTTTTTT.

In this sample, this clone turned up once. The gene calls are TRBV5-4 and TRBJ2-5, with TRBD1 matching 7 bases. V shed 4 bases, J shed 5 bases, and the junction held 11 bases outside the gene matches. Looked up from germline, CDR1 is SGHNT and CDR2 is YYREEE (reference sequence). This CDR3 comprises 15 residues. The CDR3 nucleotides are TGTGCCAGCAGCCCTGACAGGGCCCCGAGGGAGACCCAGTACTTC. Its translation: CASSPDRAPRETQYF.

This chain joins TRBV5-1 and TRBJ2-1; 12 bases are a match to TRBD2. V gave up 4 bases and J gave up 0 bases; unmatched junction bases: 5. The germline CDR1 and CDR2 sequences are SGHRS and YFSETQ. The CDR3 loop spans 17 amino acids. This CDR3 reads CASSPTSGSPSYNEQFF. The CDR3 coding sequence is TGCGCCAGCAGCCCGACTAGCGGGAGCCCCTCCTACAATGAGCAGTTCTTC.

The rearrangement joins TRBV5-1 to TRBJ1-3; 7 positions agree with TRBD1. Looked up from germline, CDR1 is SGHRS and CDR2 is YFSETQ. After removal of 3 bases from V and 2 bases from J, the junction contained 2 bases not matched to a gene. The CDR3 is 14 residues long. CDR3 region: CASSSTGTGNTIYF. The DNA for the CDR3 is TGCGCCAGCAGCTCGACAGGGACTGGAAACACCATATATTTT.

V and J are TRBV5-4 and TRBJ2-7; 9 bases map to TRBD2. V gave up 3 bases and J gave up 6 bases; unmatched junction bases: 13. The CDR3 totals 16 residues. CDR1 SGHNT and CDR2 YYREEE come from the germline V gene (reference sequence). The CDR3 sequence: CASSSGTSRTGGEQYF. The CDR3 DNA follows: TGTGCCAGCAGCTCGGGGACTAGCCGGACGGGGGGCGAGCAGTACTTC.

The J gene is TRBJ1-6, the V gene TRBV6-5; TRBD1 matches 9 bases. Per the germline V gene, CDR1 is MNHEY and CDR2 is SVGAGI. V trimming: 5 bases; J trimming: 9 bases; junction bases outside the gene matches: 8. This CDR3 is built from 15 residues. The CDR3, as DNA: TGTGCCAGCAGTACGACAGGGGGAGTTGGTTCACCCCTCCACTTT. Encoded protein: CASSTTGGVGSPLHF.

J is TRBJ2-1 and V is TRBV11-3; 10 bases are a match to TRBD2. Looked up from germline, CDR1 is SGHNT and CDR2 is YENEEA. The CDR3 is made up of 17 amino acids. Germline trimming cut 5 bases from V and 1 base from J; bases unmatched to any gene: 8. CDR3 bases: TGTGCCAGCAGCCCCCGGACTAGCGGCCCATCCTACAATGAGCAGTTCTTC. This translates into CASSPRTSGPSYNEQFF.

This clone was found once. J is TRBJ2-1 and V is TRBV5-1; TRBD2 matches at 10 bases. J was trimmed by 3 bases and V by 1 base; bases with no gene match: 1. The CDR3 runs to 15 residues. CDR1 and CDR2 from the germline V gene are SGHRS and YFSETQ. The CDR3 region has the DNA TGCGCCAGCAGCTTGACTAGCGGGGTCTACAATGAGCAGTTCTTC. Translating it yields CASSLTSGVYNEQFF.

This chain joins TRBV24-1 and TRBJ1-4; 8 bases line up with TRBD1. The CDR3 totals 15 residues. Germline values: CDR1 KGHDR, CDR2 SFDVKD. V shed 3 bases and J 8 bases; nucleotides not matched to a gene: 7. Written as DNA, the CDR3 is TGTGCCACCAGTGATCCCGGGACAGGACGCGAAAAACTGTTTTTT. This gives the protein CATSDPGTGREKLFF.